This T cell receptor (beta chain) originates from a study of blood T cell repertoires in COVID-19. For the study at large: Acute and convalescent COVID-19 samples came from the United States, Italy and Spain.

In the original analysis: Nucleated cell number was recorded as an estimate derived from reference gene primer amplification. Some clones are missing from TCRdb's copy, which holds only in-frame ones; the method was immunoSEQ multiplex PCR. Clonal size and the V and J genes are those of that table, whereas D and trimming came from the DNA. The sample lists 150,000 to 200,000 clones, approximately 85% occurring once. Germline trimming cut 4 bases from V and 6 bases from J; bases unmatched to any gene: 10. The CDR3 runs 15 residues. Germline lookup yields CDR1 MNHEY and CDR2 SVGAGI. A few counts support this clone.

This chain joins TRBV6-5 and TRBJ2-7; TRBD2 matches at 9 bases. The sequence came from a man in his fifties or sixties who had recovered from COVID-19. Material for sequencing was peripheral blood. The CDR3 DNA is TGTGCCAGCAGTTTAAGCGGGGGGCCGGTAGCCGAGCAGTACTTC. It encodes CASSLSGGPVAEQYF.